In its sample, the clone carrying this T cell receptor beta chain was seen once. Authors' processing steps: By means of reference gene primer amplification, nucleated cell counts were estimated. Sequencing was performed with immunoSEQ multiplex PCR; in TCRdb, only in-frame clones are kept and a portion is missing. V and J calls plus clone size are reproduced from that table; the DNA served to infer D and trimming. The top ten clones hold under 2% of a sample with 350,000 to 550,000 clones, nearly 90% of them seen once. Trimming cost V 8 bases and J 1 base; bases outside gene matches: 4. CDR1 and CDR2 from the germline V gene are LNHDA and SQIVND (reference sequence). The CDR3 contains 15 residues. The sample originates from a study of blood T cell repertoires in COVID-19. Study summary: COVID-19 samples collected from the United States, Italy and Spain covered acute and convalescent phases. The analysed material was cDNA or gDNA that came from T cells, B-cell-depleted T cells, or PBMCs.

J is TRBJ2-1 and V is TRBV19, with 11 bases that match TRBD2. The sample was PBMCs or T cells enriched from blood (not recorded which). The receptor's source is a woman under 30 with acute COVID-19. The chain's CDR3 is CASSRLAGSYNEQFF. The CDR3 region has the DNA TGTGCCAGTTCACGACTAGCGGGGTCCTACAATGAGCAGTTCTTC.